This TCR beta chain comes out of a study of blood T cell repertoires in COVID-19. Study background: Material from acute and convalescent COVID-19 was sourced from the United States, Italy and Spain. Sample material is recorded as cDNA or gDNA derived from T cells, B-cell-depleted T cells, or PBMCs.

Germline V gene data show CDR1 as MNHEY and CDR2 as SVGAGI. Trimming took 10 bases from V and 8 from J, leaving 14 bases between them. This CDR3 spans 11 amino acids. Original processing methods: Estimation of nucleated cell counts was performed using reference gene primer amplification. The method was immunoSEQ multiplex PCR; TCRdb's version includes in-frame clones alone and lacks a portion of them. The DNA was the basis for D and trimming; V, J and clone size are from that table. Of 60,000 to 95,000 clones in the sample, approximately 90% are singletons; the top ten hold under 6%. The rearrangement uses TRBV6-5 and TRBJ1-2; D is possibly TRBD1 (6 bases). This TCR derives from a human donor in a cohort sampled during active COVID-19. Sample: peripheral blood. CDR3 sequence (DNA): TGTGCCACCTACAACAGGGTAGGCTACACCTTC. Translated, it gives CATYNRVGYTF.